This T cell receptor beta chain was documented in a study of tumor and adjacent non-tumor tissue in lung cancer. No cell sorting was done before RNA was extracted from the tissue. The normal lung tissue was taken more than 3 cm from the tumor edge. Worth noting for this clonotype: Its antigen remains unidentified. A single base separates this from a much larger clone, so it may be a read error.

General study findings and limits: Compared with tumor, normal lung showed significantly lower TCR diversity.

A modified ARM-PCR protocol with three rounds of nested PCR amplified TCRbeta. TCRdb reanalysed the multiplex PCR reads using MiXCR and keeps one entry per CDR3 protein. Among fewer than 100,000 distinct CDR3 sequences listed, roughly 80% were seen once. Germline V gene data show CDR1 as MNHNY and CDR2 as SVGAGI (reference sequence). V lost 6 bases, J lost 3 bases, and 8 bases lay in between. The length of the CDR3 is 12 residues. This TCR came from a man aged 55 to 69 with non-small cell lung cancer. Sequencing was carried out using distant non-tumor lung tissue. The chain combines TRBV6-6 with TRBJ2-5; D is perhaps TRBD2 (6 bases). The CDR3 region has the DNA TGTGCCAGCAGACGGACTAAAGAGACCCAGTACTTC. It specifies CASRRTKETQYF.